Listed here are 16 T cell receptor beta chains from one sample, sequenced in a study of blood T cells in healthy people across ages. Together with a sample-barcoded 5' primer, a J-beta primer mix was included in a second PCR lasting about 6 to 11 cycles. TCRdb analysed the 5' RACE reads with MiXCR anew, one entry per CDR3 protein. The sample includes roughly 500,000 distinct CDR3 sequences, 27% of them seen just once. The sequenced material came from blood. These receptors were taken from a woman aged 70-85 years in good health.

There are a few counts of this clonotype. The V gene is TRBV20-1, the J gene TRBJ2-4; D is uncertain. The CDR3 extends over 13 amino acids. Germline V gene sequence: CDR1 DFQATT, CDR2 SNEGSKA (reference sequence). V lost 5 bases to trimming and J lost 0 bases, with 8 bases between them. CDR3 region: CSAEALAKNIQYF. The DNA of the CDR3 is TGCAGTGCTGAAGCCCTAGCCAAAAACATTCAGTACTTC.

This clonotype was picked up a small number of times. V is TRBV6-5 and J is TRBJ2-1, with 8 positions matching TRBD1. Trimming cost V 2 bases and J 6 bases; bases outside gene matches: 3. CDR1 is MNHEY, CDR2 SVGAGI, per germline. This CDR3 is 14 amino acids long. The CDR3 reads CASSYRGTGNEQFF. The CDR3 DNA reads TGTGCCAGCAGTTACAGGGGGACAGGCAATGAGCAGTTCTTC.

This clonotype has more than one count but fewer than ten. V gene TRBV6-2 or TRBV6-3 combines with J gene TRBJ2-2, with D possibly being TRBD1 or TRBD2 (6 bases each). Per germline, CDR1 MNHEY and CDR2 SVGEGT. The CDR3 consists of 16 residues. V gave up 7 bases and J gave up 1 base, with 16 bases separating them. CDR3 residues: CASIHPGAGNTGELFF. CDR3 nucleotide sequence: TGTGCCAGCATCCATCCGGGGGCCGGGAACACCGGGGAGCTGTTTTTT.

This chain connects TRBV25-1 to TRBJ1-3; D unresolved. V lost 4 bases and J lost 0, with 10 bases in between. This CDR3 contains 15 residues. In germline, CDR1 is MGHDK, CDR2 SYGVNS. In DNA, the CDR3 is TGTGCCAGCAGTGCTACTTATAACTCTGGAAACACCATATATTTT. This translates into CASSATYNSGNTIYF.

The CDR3 DNA reads as TGTGCCAGCAGCTTGGGCCCGATCAGTGAGCAGTTCTTC. It is translated as CASSLGPISEQFF. This chain links TRBV7-2 with TRBJ2-1; no firm D call. V dropped 3 bases and J dropped 9 bases, with 12 bases sitting between them. Germline lookup yields CDR1 SGHTA and CDR2 FQGNSA. There are 13 residues in the CDR3.

This clonotype appeared a few times. The rearrangement uses TRBV11-3 and TRBJ1-2; 11 nucleotides line up with TRBD1. Germline loops: CDR1 SGHNT, CDR2 YENEEA. CDR3 length equals 13 residues. V lost 6 bases to trimming and J lost 4 bases; unmatched junction nucleotides: 1. CDR3 sequence reads: CASRGQGGYGYTF. In DNA, the CDR3 is TGTGCCAGCAGGGGACAGGGGGGCTATGGCTACACCTTC.

This clonotype was seen more than once but under ten times. This sequence joins TRBV7-9 and TRBJ2-7, with 9 nucleotides matching TRBD1. The CDR3 is 15 amino acids. Trimming cost V 5 bases and J 3 bases; bases outside gene matches: 8. Per germline, CDR1 SEHNR and CDR2 FQNEAQ (reference sequence). Written as DNA, the CDR3 is TGTGCCAGCAGCAAACTCCTGGGACAGGGCTACGAGCAGTACTTC. Amino acids: CASSKLLGQGYEQYF.

This rearrangement joins TRBV4-3 to TRBJ2-2; the D is unclear. Germline CDR1 and CDR2: LGHNA and YSLEER. Deletions cut 3 bases from V and 0 bases from J, with 11 bases between. The CDR3 extends over 16 amino acids. The CDR3 sequence: CASSQFTHPNTGELFF. The DNA of the CDR3 is TGCGCCAGCAGCCAGTTTACCCACCCGAACACCGGGGAGCTGTTTTTT.

This clonotype was seen many times. The chain recombines TRBV14 with TRBJ2-5; the match to TRBD1 covers 8 bases. V lost 0 bases and J lost 2; bases outside the gene matches: 8. Germline V gene sequence: CDR1 SGHDN, CDR2 FVKESK. CDR3 length: 17 residues. CDR3 region: CASSQDLPGQGQETQYF. The CDR3 nucleotides read TGTGCCAGCAGCCAAGATCTTCCCGGACAGGGTCAAGAGACCCAGTACTTC.

In DNA, the CDR3 is TGTGCCTGGAGTCCTGACCTCACAACCGCGTTAAATTATGGCTACACCTTC. It specifies CAWSPDLTTALNYGYTF. The chain couples TRBV30 to TRBJ1-2, with D unclear. CDR3 length equals 17 residues. In germline, CDR1 is GTSNPN, CDR2 SVGIG (reference sequence). V was pared by 2 bases and J by 5 bases, with 24 bases between.

This clonotype has ten or more counts. CDR3 amino acids: CASSPGYEQYF. The CDR3 nucleotides read TGTGCCAGCTCACCGGGCTACGAGCAGTACTTC. The chain links TRBV18 to TRBJ2-7; D unclear. V lost 3 bases and J lost 3, with 3 bases in between. Germline assignment: CDR1 KGHSH and CDR2 LQKENI. The CDR3 sequence is 11 residues long. The variable domain in full, with the rest retrieved from reference TRBV18 and TRBJ2-7, is NAGVMQNPRHLVRRRGQEARLRCSPMKGHSHVYWYRQLPEEGLKFMVYLQKENIIDESGMPKERFSAEFPKEGPSILRIQQVVRGDSAAYFCASSPGYEQYFGPGTRLTVT.

This clonotype was seen a few times. The chain uses TRBV10-3 and TRBJ2-5; no clear D gene. Germline V gene lookup returns CDR1 ENHRY and CDR2 SYGVKD. V lost 3 bases and J 5 bases, leaving 7 bases between the germline ends. There are 12 residues in the CDR3. The CDR3 bases are TGTGCCATCAGTGAAGGGTTGGAGACCCAGTACTTC. Translating gives CAISEGLETQYF.

The chain joins TRBV29-1 to TRBJ2-5, with D perhaps TRBD1 (6 bases). V lost 7 bases to trimming and J lost 3 bases, with 15 bases between them. This CDR3 is 13 amino acids long. Germline V gives CDR1 SQVTM, CDR2 ANQGSEA. The CDR3 DNA reads as TGCAGCGGGGGACAAACAAACAAAGAGACCCAGTACTTC. This sequence encodes CSGGQTNKETQYF.

This chain uses TRBV11-2 with TRBJ2-3; 12 bases agree with TRBD2. This CDR3 spans 19 amino acids. V lost 5 bases to trimming and J lost 3 bases; unmatched junction nucleotides: 15. Looked up from germline, CDR1 is SGHAT and CDR2 is FQNNGV. The chain's CDR3 is CASSPVPLLAGGITDTQYF. DNA of the CDR3: TGTGCCAGCAGCCCCGTCCCCCTACTAGCGGGGGGAATAACAGATACGCAGTATTTT.

The chain links TRBV20-1 to TRBJ2-1, with 9 nucleotides matching TRBD1. Germline values: CDR1 DFQATT, CDR2 SNEGSKA (reference sequence). V dropped 3 bases and J dropped 12; count of bases not matched to a gene: 15. CDR3 length: 15 amino acids. The DNA for the CDR3 is TGCAGTGCTAGCTCTTTAGGACAGGGGTCTGAGGGGCAGTTCTTC. It codes for CSASSLGQGSEGQFF.

V is TRBV7-2 and J is TRBJ2-7; 9 bases fit TRBD1. With V trimmed by 0 bases and J by 4 bases, 7 bases remained unmatched. The CDR3 runs 16 residues. In germline, CDR1 is SGHTA, CDR2 FQGNSA. The CDR3 sequence: CASSLAGTGSYYEQYF. Written as DNA, the CDR3 is TGTGCCAGCAGCTTAGCCGGGACAGGGTCGTATTACGAGCAGTACTTC.